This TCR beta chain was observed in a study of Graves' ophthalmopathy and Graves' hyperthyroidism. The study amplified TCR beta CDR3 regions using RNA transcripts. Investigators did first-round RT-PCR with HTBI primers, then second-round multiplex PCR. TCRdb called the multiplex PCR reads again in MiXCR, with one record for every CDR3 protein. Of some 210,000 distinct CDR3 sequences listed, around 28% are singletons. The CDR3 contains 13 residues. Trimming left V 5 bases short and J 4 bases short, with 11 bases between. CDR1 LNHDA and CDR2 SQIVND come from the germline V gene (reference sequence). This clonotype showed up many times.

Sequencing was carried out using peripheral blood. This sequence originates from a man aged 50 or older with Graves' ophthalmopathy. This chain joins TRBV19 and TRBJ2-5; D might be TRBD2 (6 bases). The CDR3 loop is CASSQARGETQYF. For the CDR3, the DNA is TGTGCCAGTAGTCAGGCGCGGGGAGAGACCCAGTACTTC. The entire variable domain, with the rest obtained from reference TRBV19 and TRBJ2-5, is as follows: DGGITQSPKYLFRKEGQNVTLSCEQNLNHDAMYWYRQDPGQGLRLIYYSQIVNDFQKGDIAEGYSVSREKKESFPLTVTSAQKNPTAFYLCASSQARGETQYFGPGTRLLVL.